This T cell receptor beta chain originates from a study of OX40 agonist ivuxolimab in advanced cancers. On the study more broadly: Cohort: 80% to 85% men, mean age approximately 60, aged roughly 23 to 79.

The table came from immunoSEQ multiplex PCR; TCRdb's copy has only in-frame clones and leaves some out. The data contain approximately 47,000 clones, approximately 90% of them singletons. This clonotype was sampled from an adult with an advanced solid tumor such as melanoma, head and neck, liver or kidney cancer. The starting material was CD4+ or CD8+ T cells sorted from blood, obtained in a trial of the OX40 agonist ivuxolimab.

CDR3 loop: CATSTGVETDTQYF. CDR3 bases: TGTGCCACCTCGACAGGGGTGGAGACAGATACGCAGTATTTT. The V call is TRBV15, the J call TRBJ2-3; 8 bases map to TRBD1. With 8 bases clipped from V and 3 bases from J, the junction kept 7 bases outside the gene matches. The germline CDR1 and CDR2 sequences are LNHNV and YYDKDF (reference sequence). The CDR3 runs to 14 residues.